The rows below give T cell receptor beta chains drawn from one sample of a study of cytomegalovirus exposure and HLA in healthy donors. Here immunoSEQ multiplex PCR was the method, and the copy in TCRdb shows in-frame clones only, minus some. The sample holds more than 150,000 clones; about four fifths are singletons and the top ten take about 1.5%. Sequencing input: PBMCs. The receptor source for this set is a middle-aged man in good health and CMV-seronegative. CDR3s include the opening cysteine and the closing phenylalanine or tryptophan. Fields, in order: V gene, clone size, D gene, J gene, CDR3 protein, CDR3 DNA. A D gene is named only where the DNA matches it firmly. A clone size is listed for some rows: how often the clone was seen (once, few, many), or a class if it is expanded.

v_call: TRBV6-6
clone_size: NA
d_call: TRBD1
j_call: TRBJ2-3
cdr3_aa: CASSYSGTGMTDTQYF
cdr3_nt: TGTGCCAGCAGTTACTCCGGGACAGGGATGACAGATACGCAGTATTTT

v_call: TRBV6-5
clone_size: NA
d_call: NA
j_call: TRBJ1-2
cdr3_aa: CASRKTGFTYGYTF
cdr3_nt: TGTGCCAGCAGGAAGACAGGATTTACCTATGGCTACACCTTC

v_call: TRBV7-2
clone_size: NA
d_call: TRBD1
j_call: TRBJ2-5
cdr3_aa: CASSLWDSPMETQYF
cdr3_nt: TGTGCCAGCAGCCTATGGGACAGTCCTATGGAGACCCAGTACTTC

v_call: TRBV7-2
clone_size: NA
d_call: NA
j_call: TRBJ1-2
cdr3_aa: CASSLAATSNYGYTF
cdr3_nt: TGTGCCAGCAGCTTAGCGGCGACATCTAACTATGGCTACACCTTC

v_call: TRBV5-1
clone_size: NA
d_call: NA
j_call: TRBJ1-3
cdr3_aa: CASSPGAYTGNTIYF
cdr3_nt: TGCGCCAGCAGCCCAGGGGCTTATACTGGAAACACCATATATTTT

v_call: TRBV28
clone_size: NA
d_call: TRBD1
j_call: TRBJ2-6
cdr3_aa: CASSVQGSSRSGANVLTF
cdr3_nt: TGTGCCAGCAGTGTACAGGGGTCGTCCCGCTCTGGGGCCAACGTCCTGACTTTC

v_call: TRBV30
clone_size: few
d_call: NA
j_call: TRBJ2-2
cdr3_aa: CAWSVFRGRRANTGELFF
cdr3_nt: TGTGCCTGGAGTGTGTTCCGGGGGAGGAGGGCGAACACCGGGGAGCTGTTTTTT

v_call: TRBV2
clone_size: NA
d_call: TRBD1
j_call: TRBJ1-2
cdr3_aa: CAIQTGLYTDGYTF
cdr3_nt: TGTGCCATTCAGACAGGGCTATATACGGATGGCTACACCTTC

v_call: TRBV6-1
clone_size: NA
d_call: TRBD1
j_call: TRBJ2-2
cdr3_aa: CASSVRTGLTGELFF
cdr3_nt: TGTGCCAGCAGCGTCAGGACAGGGCTCACCGGGGAGCTGTTTTTT

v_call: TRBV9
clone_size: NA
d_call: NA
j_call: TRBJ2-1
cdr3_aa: CASSVDSSSYNEQFF
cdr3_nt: TGTGCCAGCAGCGTGGACTCGAGCTCCTACAATGAGCAGTTCTTC

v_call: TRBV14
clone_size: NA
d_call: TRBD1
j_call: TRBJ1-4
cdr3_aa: CASSLTGVGNEKLFF
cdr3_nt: TGTGCCAGCAGCCTAACAGGGGTTGGAAATGAAAAACTGTTTTTT

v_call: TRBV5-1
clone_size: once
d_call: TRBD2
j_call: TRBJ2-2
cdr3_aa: CASSLAGLAGGGTGELFF
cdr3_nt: TGCGCCAGCAGCTTGGCGGGACTAGCGGGGGGCGGAACCGGGGAGCTGTTTTTT

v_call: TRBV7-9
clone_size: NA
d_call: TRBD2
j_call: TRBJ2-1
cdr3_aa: CASSLGAGRDEQFF
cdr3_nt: TGTGCCAGCAGCTTAGGGGCAGGGAGGGATGAGCAGTTCTTC

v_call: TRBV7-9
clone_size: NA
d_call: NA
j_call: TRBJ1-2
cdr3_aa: CASSFRENYGYTF
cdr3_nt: TGTGCCAGCAGCTTCCGGGAAAACTACGGCTACACCTTC

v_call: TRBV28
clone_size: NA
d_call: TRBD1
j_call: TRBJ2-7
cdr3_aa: CASSTAGTGTEQYF
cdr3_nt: TGTGCCAGCAGTACCGCCGGGACAGGGACCGAGCAGTACTTC

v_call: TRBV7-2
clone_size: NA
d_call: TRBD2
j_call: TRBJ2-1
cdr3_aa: CASSFPGLAGGTSRRFF
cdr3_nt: TGTGCCAGCAGCTTCCCGGGACTAGCGGGAGGGACGAGCCGGCGGTTCTTC

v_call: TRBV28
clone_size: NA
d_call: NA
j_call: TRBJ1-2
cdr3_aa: CASSESRGLGSGIDYGYTF
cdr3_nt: TGTGCCAGCAGTGAGTCCAGGGGCCTAGGGTCGGGAATCGACTATGGCTACACCTTC

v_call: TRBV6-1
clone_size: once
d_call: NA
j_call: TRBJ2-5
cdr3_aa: CASSGSGAQETQYF
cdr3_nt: TGTGCCAGCAGTGGTTCGGGAGCTCAAGAGACCCAGTACTTC

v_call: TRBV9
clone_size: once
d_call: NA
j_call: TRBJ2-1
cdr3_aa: CASSGDSRSYNEQFF
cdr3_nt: TGTGCCAGCAGCGGCGACTCGCGCTCCTACAATGAGCAGTTCTTC

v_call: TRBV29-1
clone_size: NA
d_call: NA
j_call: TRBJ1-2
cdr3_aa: CSVGTSKGRSSGYTF
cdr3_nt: TGCAGCGTCGGAACTAGTAAAGGGAGGAGTAGTGGCTACACCTTC

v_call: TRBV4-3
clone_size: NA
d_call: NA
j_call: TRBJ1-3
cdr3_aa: CASSQDLQGSGNTIYF
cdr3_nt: TGCGCCAGCAGCCAAGACTTACAGGGTTCCGGAAACACCATATATTTT

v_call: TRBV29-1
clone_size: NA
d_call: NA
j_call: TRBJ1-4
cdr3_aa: CSPNPYNEKLFF
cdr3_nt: TGCAGCCCCAATCCCTATAATGAAAAACTGTTTTTT

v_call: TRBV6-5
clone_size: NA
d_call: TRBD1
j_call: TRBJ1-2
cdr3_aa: CASSYSGQAYGYTF
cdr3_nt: TGTGCCAGCAGTTACTCAGGACAGGCTTACGGCTACACCTTC

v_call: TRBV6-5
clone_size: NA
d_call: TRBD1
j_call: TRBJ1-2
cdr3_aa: CASSGTGEDGYTF
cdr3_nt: TGTGCCAGCAGTGGGACAGGGGAGGATGGCTACACCTTC

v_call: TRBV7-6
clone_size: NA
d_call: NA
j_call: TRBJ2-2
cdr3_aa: CASSLARSLAGELFF
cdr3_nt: TGTGCCAGCAGCTTAGCGAGGTCCTTGGCCGGGGAGCTGTTTTTT

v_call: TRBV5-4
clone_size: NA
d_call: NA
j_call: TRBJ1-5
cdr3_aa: CASSSGGSNQPQHF
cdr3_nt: TGTGCCAGCAGCTCCGGAGGGTCCAATCAGCCCCAGCATTTT

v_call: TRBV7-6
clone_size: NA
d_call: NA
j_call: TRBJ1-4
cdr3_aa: CASSLDVSGGRELFF
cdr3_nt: TGTGCCAGCAGCTTAGATGTCTCGGGAGGACGGGAACTGTTTTTT

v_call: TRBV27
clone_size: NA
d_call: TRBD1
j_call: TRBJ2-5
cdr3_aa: CASSPTLPDRDPSGTQYF
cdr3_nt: TGTGCCAGCAGTCCCACCCTTCCGGACAGGGACCCTTCGGGGACCCAGTACTTC

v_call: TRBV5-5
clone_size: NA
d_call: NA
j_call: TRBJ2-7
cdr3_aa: CASSLPSSYEQYF
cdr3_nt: TGTGCCAGCAGCTTGCCTAGCTCCTACGAGCAGTACTTC

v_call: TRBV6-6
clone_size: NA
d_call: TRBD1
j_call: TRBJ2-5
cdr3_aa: CASSPDRVVYRETQYF
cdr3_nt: TGTGCCAGCAGTCCCGACAGGGTAGTTTATCGAGAGACCCAGTACTTC

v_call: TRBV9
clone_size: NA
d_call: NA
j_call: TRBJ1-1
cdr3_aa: CASSVEGGPGREAFF
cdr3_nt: TGTGCCAGCAGCGTAGAAGGCGGGCCGGGGAGGGAAGCTTTCTTT

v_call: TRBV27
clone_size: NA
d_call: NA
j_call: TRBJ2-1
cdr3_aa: CASSLSGAFSNEQFF
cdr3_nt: TGTGCCAGCAGTCTTAGCGGAGCCTTCTCCAATGAGCAGTTCTTC

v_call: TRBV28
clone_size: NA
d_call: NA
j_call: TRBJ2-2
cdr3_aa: CASSPMTSWHTGELFF
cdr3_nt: TGTGCCAGCAGTCCAATGACTAGTTGGCACACCGGGGAGCTGTTTTTT

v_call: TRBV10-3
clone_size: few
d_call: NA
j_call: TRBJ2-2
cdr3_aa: CAISRGVNTGELFF
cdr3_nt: TGTGCCATCTCTAGGGGCGTTAACACCGGGGAGCTGTTTTTT